This TCR beta chain is from a study of blood T cell repertoires in COVID-19. V dropped 3 bases and J dropped 3 bases, with 8 bases sitting between them. Germline CDR1 is KGHDR and CDR2 is SFDVKD. This CDR3 contains 13 residues. Profiled with immunoSEQ multiplex PCR; TCRdb holds only in-frame clones, not every one. The sample comprises 210,000 or so clones, around 84% of which are singletons, and approximately 4.3% rests with the top ten. The cohort comprised adults aged about 18 to 90 years residing in under 30 US areas. The sequencing sample was made of PBMCs or T cells enriched from blood (not recorded which). The origin of this receptor is a man in his thirties or forties with acute COVID-19. V and J are TRBV24-1 and TRBJ2-7, with D tentatively TRBD1 (5 bases). The CDR3 bases are TGTGCCACCAGTGATAGACAGCTCTACGAGCAGTACTTC. Amino acids: CATSDRQLYEQYF.